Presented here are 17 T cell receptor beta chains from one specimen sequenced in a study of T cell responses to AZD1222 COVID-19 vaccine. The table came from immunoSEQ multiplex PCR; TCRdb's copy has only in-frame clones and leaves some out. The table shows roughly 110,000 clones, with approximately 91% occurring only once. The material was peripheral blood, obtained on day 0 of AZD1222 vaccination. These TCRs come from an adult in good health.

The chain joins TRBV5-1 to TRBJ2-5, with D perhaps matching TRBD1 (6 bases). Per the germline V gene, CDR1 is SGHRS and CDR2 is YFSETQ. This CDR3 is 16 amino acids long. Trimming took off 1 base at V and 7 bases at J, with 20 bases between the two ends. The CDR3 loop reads CASSLLSAQGSGTQYF. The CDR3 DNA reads TGCGCCAGCAGCTTGCTATCGGCGCAGGGGAGTGGGACCCAGTACTTC.

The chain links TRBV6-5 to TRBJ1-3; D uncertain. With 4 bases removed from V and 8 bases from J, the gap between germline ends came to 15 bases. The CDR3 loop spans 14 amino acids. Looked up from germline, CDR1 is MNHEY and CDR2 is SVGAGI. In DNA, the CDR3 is TGTGCCAGCAGTTTTTCCCTGATTGGGGACACCATATATTTT. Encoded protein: CASSFSLIGDTIYF.

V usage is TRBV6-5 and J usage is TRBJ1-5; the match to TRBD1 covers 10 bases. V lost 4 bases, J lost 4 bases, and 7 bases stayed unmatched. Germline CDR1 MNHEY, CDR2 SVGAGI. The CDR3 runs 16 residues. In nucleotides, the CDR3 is TGTGCCAGCAGTTCCGCCGGACAGGGGGGAAATCAGCCCCAGCATTTT. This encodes CASSSAGQGGNQPQHF.

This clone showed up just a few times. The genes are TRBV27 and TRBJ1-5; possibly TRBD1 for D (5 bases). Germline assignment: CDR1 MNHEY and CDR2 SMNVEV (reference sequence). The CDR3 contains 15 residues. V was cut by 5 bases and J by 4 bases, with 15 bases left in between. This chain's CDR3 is CASSPGGTSNQPQHF. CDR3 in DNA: TGTGCCAGCAGTCCTGGGGGGACCTCGAATCAGCCCCAGCATTTT.

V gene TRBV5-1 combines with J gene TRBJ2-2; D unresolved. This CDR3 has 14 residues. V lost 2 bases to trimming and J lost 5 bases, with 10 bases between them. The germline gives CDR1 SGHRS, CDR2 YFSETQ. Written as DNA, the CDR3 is TGCGCCAGCAGCTTTCGGGCCGGAACCGGGGAGCTGTTTTTT. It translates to CASSFRAGTGELFF.

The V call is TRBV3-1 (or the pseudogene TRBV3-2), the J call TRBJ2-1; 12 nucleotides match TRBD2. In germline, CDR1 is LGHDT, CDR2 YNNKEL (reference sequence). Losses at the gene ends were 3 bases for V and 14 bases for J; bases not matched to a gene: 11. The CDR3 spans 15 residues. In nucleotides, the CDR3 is TGTGCCAGCAGCCATCCGACTAGCGGGGGCCTTAGAAAGTTCTTC. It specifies CASSHPTSGGLRKFF.

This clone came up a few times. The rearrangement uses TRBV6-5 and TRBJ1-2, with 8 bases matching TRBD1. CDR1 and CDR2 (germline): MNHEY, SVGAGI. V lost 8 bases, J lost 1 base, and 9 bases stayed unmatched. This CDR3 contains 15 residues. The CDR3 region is CASARPRGLNYGYTF. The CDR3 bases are TGTGCCAGCGCCCGACCCAGGGGGCTTAACTATGGCTACACCTTC.

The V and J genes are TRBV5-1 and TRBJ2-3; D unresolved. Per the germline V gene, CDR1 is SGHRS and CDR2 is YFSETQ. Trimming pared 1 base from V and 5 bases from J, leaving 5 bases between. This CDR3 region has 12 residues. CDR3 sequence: CASSLHGDTQYF. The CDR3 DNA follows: TGCGCCAGCAGCTTGCATGGAGATACGCAGTATTTT.

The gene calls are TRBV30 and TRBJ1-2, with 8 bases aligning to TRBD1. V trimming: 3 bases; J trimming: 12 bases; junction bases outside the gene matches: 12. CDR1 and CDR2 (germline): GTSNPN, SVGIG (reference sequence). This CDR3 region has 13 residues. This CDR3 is CAWRMDRDRKDTF. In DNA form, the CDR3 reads TGTGCCTGGAGGATGGACAGGGATCGTAAGGACACCTTC.

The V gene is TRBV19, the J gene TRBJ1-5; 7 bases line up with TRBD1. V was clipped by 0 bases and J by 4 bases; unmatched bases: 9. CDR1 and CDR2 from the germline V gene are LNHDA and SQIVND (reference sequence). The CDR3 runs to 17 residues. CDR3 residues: CASSIDRRQGLNQPQHF. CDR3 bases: TGTGCCAGTAGTATAGATCGAAGACAGGGCCTAAATCAGCCCCAGCATTTT.

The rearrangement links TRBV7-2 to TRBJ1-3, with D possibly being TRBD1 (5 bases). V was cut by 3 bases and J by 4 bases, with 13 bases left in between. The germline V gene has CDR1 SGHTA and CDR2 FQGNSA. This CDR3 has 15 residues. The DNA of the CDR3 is TGTGCCAGCAGCTTTGCAGGGTCGTTAGGAAACACCATATATTTT. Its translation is CASSFAGSLGNTIYF.

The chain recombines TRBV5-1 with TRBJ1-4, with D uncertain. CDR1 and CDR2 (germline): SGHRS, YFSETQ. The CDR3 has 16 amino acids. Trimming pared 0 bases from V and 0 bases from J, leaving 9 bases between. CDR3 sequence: CASSLVLPTTNEKLFF. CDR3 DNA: TGCGCCAGCAGCTTGGTCCTACCGACAACTAATGAAAAACTGTTTTTT.

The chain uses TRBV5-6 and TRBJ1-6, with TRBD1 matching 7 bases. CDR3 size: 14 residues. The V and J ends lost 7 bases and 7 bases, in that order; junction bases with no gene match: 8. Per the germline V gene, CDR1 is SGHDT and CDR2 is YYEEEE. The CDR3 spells CASGGTVGNSPLHF. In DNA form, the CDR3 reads TGTGCCAGCGGGGGGACAGTCGGAAATTCACCCCTCCACTTT.

As DNA, the CDR3 is TGTGCCTGGGACAGGGGGCGACTAACTGAAGCTTTCTTT. Its translation is CAWDRGRLTEAFF. The V and J genes are TRBV30 and TRBJ1-1; 10 bases map to TRBD1. Germline V gene sequence: CDR1 GTSNPN, CDR2 SVGIG (reference sequence). The CDR3 is 13 amino acids. The J segment lost 5 bases and the V segment lost 5 bases, leaving 5 bases of the junction unmatched.

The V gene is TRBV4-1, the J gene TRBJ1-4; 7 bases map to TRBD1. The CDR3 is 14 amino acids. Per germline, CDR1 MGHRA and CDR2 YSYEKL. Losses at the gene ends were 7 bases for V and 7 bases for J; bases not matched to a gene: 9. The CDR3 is CASTPRQGFEKLFF. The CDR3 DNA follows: TGCGCCAGCACCCCAAGACAGGGTTTTGAAAAACTGTTTTTT.

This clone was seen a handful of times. CDR3 sequence (DNA): TGTGCCAGCAGCCGCGGACAGGGACACTCCTACGAGCAGTACTTC. Protein sequence: CASSRGQGHSYEQYF. The chain is built from TRBV13 and TRBJ2-7; TRBD1 matches at 8 bases. Germline lookup yields CDR1 PRHDT and CDR2 FYEKMQ (reference sequence). Trimming removed 5 bases from V and 0 bases from J; junction bases left unmatched: 6. This CDR3 has 15 residues.

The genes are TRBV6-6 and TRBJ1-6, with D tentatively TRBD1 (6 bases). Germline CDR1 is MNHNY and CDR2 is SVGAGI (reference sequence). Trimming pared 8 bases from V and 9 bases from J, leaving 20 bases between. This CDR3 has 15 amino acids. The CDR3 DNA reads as TGTGCCAGCCACCTCGGACAGCTATCGCGTTCACCCCTCCACTTT. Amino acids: CASHLGQLSRSPLHF.